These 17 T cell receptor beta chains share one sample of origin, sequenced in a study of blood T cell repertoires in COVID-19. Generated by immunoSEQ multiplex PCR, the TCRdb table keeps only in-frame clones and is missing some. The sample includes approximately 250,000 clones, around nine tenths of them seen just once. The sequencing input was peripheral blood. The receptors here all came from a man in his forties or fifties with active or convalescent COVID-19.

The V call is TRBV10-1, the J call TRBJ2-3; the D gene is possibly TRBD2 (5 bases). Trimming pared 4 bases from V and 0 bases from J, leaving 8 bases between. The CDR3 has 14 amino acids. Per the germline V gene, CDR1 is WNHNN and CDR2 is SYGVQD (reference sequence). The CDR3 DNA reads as TGCGCCAGCAGTGGACGGACTAGCACAGATACGCAGTATTTT. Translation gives CASSGRTSTDTQYF.

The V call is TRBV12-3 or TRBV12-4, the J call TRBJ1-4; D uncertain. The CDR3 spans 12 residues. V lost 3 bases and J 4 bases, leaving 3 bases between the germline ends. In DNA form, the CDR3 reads TGTGCCAGCAGTTTCAGTAATGAAAAACTGTTTTTT. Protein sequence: CASSFSNEKLFF.

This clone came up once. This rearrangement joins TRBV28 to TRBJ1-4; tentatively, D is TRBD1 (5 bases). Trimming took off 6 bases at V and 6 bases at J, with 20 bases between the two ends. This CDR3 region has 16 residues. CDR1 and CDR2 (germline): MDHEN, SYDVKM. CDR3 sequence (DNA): TGTGCCAGCAGCCAATTAAGGTGGGGGGAGGATGAAAAACTGTTTTTT. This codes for CASSQLRWGEDEKLFF. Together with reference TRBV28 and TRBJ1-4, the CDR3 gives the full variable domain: DVKVTQSSRYLVKRTGEKVFLECVQDMDHENMFWYRQDPGLGLRLIYFSYDVKMKEKGDIPEGYSVSREKKERFSLILESASTNQTSMYLCASSQLRWGEDEKLFFGSGTQLSVL.

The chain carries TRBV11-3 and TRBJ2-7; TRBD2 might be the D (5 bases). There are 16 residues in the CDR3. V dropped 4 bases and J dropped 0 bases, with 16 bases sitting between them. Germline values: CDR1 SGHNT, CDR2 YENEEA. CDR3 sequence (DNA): TGTGCCAGCAGCTCCTGGACTCATATTAGCTCCTACGAGCAGTACTTC. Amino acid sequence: CASSSWTHISSYEQYF.

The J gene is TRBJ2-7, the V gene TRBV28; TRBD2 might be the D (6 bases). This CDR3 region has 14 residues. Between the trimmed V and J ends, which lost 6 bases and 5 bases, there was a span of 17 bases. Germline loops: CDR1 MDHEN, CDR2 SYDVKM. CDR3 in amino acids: CASSPGGPLDEQYF. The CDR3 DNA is TGTGCCAGCAGCCCCGGGGGTCCTCTGGACGAGCAGTACTTC.

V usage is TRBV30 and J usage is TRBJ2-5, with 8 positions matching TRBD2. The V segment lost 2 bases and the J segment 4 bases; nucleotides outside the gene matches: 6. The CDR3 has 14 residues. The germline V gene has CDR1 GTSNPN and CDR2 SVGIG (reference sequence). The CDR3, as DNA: TGTGCCTGGAGTCGAACGGGACTAGGAGAGACCCAGTACTTC. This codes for CAWSRTGLGETQYF.

CDR3 coding DNA: TGTGCCAGCAGCACTCTACTAGCGGGGGGACAGACCGGGGAGCTGTTTTTT. It specifies CASSTLLAGGQTGELFF. The chain uses TRBV13 and TRBJ2-2, with 12 nucleotides matching TRBD2. CDR1 PRHDT and CDR2 FYEKMQ come from the germline V gene (reference sequence). V was pared by 5 bases and J by 5 bases, with 9 bases of the junction left unmatched. CDR3 length: 17 amino acids.

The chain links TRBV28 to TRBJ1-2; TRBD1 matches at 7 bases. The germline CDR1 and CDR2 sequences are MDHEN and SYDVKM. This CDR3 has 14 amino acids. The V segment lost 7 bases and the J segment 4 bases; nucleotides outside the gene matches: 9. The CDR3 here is CASTSSTGTYGYTF. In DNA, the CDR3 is TGTGCCAGCACCTCGTCGACAGGGACCTATGGCTACACCTTC.

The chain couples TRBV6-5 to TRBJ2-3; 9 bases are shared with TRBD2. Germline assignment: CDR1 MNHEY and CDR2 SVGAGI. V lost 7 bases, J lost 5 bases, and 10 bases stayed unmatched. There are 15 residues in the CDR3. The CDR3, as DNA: TGTGCCAGCACCCAGAGCGGGGGGCATGTAGATACGCAGTATTTT. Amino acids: CASTQSGGHVDTQYF.

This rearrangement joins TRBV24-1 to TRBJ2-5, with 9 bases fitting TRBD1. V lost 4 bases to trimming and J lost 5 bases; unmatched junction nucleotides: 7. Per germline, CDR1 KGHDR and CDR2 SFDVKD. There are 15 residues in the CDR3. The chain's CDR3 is CATSDSDRGLETQYF. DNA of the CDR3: TGTGCCACCAGTGACTCCGACAGGGGGTTGGAGACCCAGTACTTC.

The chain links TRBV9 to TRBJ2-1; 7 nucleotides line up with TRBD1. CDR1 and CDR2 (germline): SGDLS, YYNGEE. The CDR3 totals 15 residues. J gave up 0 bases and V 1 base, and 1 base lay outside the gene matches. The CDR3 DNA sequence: TGTGCCAGCAGCGTAAGGGACAGCTCCTACAATGAGCAGTTCTTC. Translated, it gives CASSVRDSSYNEQFF. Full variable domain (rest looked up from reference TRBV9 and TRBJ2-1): DSGVTQTPKHLITATGQRVTLRCSPRSGDLSVYWYQQSLDQGLQFLIQYYNGEERAKGNILERFSAQQFPDLHSELNLSSLELGDSALYFCASSVRDSSYNEQFFGPGTRLTVL.

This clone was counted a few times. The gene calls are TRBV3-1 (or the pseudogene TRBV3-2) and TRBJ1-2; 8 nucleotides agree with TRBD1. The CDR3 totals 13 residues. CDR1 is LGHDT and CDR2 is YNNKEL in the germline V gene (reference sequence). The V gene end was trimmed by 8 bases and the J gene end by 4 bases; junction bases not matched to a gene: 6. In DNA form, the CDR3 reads TGTGCCAGCGGAGTGGGACAGGTCTATGGCTACACCTTC. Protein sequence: CASGVGQVYGYTF.

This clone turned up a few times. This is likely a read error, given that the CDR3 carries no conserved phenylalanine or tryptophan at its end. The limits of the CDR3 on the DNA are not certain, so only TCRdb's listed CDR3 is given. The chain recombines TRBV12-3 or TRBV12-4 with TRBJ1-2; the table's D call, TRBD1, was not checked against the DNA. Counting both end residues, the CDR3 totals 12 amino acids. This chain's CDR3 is CASSYEQAPQRI.

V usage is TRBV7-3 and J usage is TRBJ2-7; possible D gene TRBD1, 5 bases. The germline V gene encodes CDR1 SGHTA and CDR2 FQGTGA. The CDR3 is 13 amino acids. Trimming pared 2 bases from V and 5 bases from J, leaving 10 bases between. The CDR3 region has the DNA TGTGCCAGCAGCTTAGGGGCGTCTAACGAGCAGTACTTC. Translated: CASSLGASNEQYF.

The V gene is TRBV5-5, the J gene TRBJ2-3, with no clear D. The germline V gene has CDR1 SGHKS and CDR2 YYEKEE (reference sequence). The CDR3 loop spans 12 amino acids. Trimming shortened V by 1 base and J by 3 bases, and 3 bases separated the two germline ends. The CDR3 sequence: CASSLQTDTQYF. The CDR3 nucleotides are TGTGCCAGCAGCTTGCAGACAGATACGCAGTATTTT.

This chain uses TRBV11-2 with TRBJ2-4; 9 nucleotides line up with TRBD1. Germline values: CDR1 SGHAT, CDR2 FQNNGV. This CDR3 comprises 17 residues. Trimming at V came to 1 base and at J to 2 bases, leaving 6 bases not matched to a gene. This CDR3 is CASSLVQGARTKNIQYF. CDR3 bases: TGTGCCAGCAGCTTAGTACAGGGGGCGCGGACCAAAAACATTCAGTACTTC.

The CDR3 DNA sequence: TGTGCCACCAGCAGAGATCTCAGGGTTGGAAACACCATATATTTT. Translated, it gives CATSRDLRVGNTIYF. The chain carries TRBV15 and TRBJ1-3; D may be TRBD1 (5 bases). Germline assignment: CDR1 LNHNV and CDR2 YYDKDF (reference sequence). The CDR3 is 15 residues long. The V end lost 0 bases, the J end lost 3 bases, and 9 bases lay between the germline ends.